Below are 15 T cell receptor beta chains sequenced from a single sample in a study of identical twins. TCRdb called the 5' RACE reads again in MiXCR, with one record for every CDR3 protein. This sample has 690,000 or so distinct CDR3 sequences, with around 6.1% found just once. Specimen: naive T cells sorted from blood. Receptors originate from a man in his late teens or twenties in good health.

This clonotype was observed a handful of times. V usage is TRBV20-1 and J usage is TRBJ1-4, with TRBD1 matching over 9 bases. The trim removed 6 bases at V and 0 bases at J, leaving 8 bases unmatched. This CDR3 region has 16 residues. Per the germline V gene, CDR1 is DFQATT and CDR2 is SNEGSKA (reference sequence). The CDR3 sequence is CSAYPGQGATNEKLFF. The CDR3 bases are TGCAGTGCCTATCCGGGACAGGGTGCAACTAATGAAAAACTGTTTTTT.

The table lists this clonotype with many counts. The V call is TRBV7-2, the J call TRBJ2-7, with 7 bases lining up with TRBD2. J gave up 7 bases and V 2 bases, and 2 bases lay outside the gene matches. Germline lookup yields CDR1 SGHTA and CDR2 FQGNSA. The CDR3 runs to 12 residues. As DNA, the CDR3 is TGTGCCAGCAGCTTATCTAGCGGAGAGCAGTACTTC. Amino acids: CASSLSSGEQYF.

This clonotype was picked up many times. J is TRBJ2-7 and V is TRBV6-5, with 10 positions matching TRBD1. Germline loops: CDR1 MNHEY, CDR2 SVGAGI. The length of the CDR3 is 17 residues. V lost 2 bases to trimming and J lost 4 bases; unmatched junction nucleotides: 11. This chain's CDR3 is CASSYPSSGQGIYEQYF. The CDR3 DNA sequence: TGTGCCAGCAGTTACCCCTCTTCGGGACAGGGGATTTACGAGCAGTACTTC.

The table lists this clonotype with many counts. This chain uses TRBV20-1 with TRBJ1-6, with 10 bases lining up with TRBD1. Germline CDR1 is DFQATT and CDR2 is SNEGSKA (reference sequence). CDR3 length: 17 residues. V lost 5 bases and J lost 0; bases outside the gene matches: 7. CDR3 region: CSARDRGRGSYNSPLHF. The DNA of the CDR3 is TGCAGTGCTCGCGACAGGGGGCGCGGCTCCTATAATTCACCCCTCCACTTT.

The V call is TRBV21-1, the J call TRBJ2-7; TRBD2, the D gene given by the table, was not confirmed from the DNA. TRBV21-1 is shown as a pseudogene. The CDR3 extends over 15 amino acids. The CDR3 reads CASSKEVGGVDEQYF. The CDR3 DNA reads TGTGCCAGCAGCAAAGAGGTAGGAGGGGTCGACGAGCAGTACTTC.

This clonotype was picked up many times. For the CDR3, the DNA is TGTGCCAGCAATCAACGAGGAGGGCCCTACGAGCAGTACTTC. It yields the protein CASNQRGGPYEQYF. The chain carries TRBV12-3 or TRBV12-4 and TRBJ2-7, with a possible D match to TRBD2 (6 bases). The CDR3 sequence is 14 residues long. The V gene lost 7 bases and the J gene lost 2 bases, with 15 bases spanning the gap.

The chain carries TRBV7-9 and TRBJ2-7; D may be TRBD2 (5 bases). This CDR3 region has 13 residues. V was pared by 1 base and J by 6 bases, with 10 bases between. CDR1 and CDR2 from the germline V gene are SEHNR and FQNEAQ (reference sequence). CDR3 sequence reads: CASSLDAGPEQYV. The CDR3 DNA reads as TGTGCCAGCAGCTTAGATGCGGGTCCCGAGCAGTACGTC.

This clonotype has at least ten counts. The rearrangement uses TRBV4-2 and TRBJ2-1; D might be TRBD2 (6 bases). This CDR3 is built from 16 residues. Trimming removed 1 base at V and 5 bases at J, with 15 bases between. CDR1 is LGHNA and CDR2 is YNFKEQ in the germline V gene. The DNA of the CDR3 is TGTGCCAGCAGCCAAGCCGTCGGACTACTGAACAATGAGCAGTTCTTC. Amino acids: CASSQAVGLLNNEQFF.

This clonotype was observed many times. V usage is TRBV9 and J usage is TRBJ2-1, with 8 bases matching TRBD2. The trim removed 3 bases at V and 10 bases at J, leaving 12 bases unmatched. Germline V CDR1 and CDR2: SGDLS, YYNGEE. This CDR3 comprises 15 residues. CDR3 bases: TGTGCCAGCAGCGCCAGCGGGAGTGCCACAATCGAGCAGTTCTTC. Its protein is CASSASGSATIEQFF. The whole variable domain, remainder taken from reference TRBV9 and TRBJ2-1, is DSGVTQTPKHLITATGQRVTLRCSPRSGDLSVYWYQQSLDQGLQFLIQYYNGEERAKGNILERFSAQQFPDLHSELNLSSLELGDSALYFCASSASGSATIEQFFGPGTRLTVL.

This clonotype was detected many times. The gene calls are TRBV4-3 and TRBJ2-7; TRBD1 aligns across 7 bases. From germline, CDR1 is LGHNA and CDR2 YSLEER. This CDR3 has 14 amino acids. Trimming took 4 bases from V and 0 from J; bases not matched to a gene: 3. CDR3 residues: CASSPGQSSYEQYF. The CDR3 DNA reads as TGCGCCAGCAGCCCGGGACAGAGCTCCTACGAGCAGTACTTC.

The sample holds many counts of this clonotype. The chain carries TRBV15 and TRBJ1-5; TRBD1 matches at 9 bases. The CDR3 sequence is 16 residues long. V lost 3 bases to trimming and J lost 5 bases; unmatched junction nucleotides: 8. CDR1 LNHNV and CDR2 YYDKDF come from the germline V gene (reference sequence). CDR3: CATSREDRGKDQPQHF. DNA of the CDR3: TGTGCCACCAGCAGGGAAGACAGGGGGAAGGATCAGCCCCAGCATTTT.

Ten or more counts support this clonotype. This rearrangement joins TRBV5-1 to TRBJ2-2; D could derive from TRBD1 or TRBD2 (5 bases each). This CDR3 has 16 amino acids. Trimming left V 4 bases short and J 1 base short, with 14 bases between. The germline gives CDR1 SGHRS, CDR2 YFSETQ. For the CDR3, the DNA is TGCGCCAGCAGCCTATCCGGGACGGTGAACACCGGGGAGCTGTTTTTT. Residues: CASSLSGTVNTGELFF. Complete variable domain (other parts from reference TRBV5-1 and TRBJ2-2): KAGVTQTPRYLIKTRGQQVTLSCSPISGHRSVSWYQQTPGQGLQFLFEYFSETQRNKGNFPGRFSGRQFSNSRSEMNVSTLELGDSALYLCASSLSGTVNTGELFFGEGSRLTVL.

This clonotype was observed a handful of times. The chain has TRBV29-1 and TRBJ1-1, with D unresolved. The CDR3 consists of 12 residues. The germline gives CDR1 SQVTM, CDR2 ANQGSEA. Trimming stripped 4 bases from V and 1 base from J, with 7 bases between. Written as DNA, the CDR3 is TGCAGCGTTGTCACGTCGAACACTGAAGCTTTCTTT. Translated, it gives CSVVTSNTEAFF.

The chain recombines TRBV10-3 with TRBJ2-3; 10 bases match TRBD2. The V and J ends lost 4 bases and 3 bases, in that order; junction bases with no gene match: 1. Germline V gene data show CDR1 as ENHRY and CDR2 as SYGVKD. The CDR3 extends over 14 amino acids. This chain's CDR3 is CAISGAGGTDTQYF. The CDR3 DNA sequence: TGTGCCATCAGTGGAGCGGGAGGGACAGATACGCAGTATTTT.

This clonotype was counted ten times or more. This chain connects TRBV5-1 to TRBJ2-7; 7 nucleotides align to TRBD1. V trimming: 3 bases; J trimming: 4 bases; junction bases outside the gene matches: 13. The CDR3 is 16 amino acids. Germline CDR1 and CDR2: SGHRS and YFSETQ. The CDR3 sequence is CASSSRTGGILYEQYF. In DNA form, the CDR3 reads TGCGCCAGCAGCTCTCGGACAGGCGGAATCCTATACGAGCAGTACTTC.